Below, 13 T cell receptor beta chains from the same sample are listed, as sequenced in a study of shared clonotypes between healthy human individuals. TCRdb's table, derived via immunoSEQ multiplex PCR, lists solely in-frame clones and lacks some. The sample holds 1.6 million or so clones, roughly 95% seen once. Sequenced input: naive CD4+ T cells sorted from blood. This sample's subset: CD45RA+ positively selected. The source of these receptors is a man aged 25 to 40 in good health.

The rearrangement joins TRBV5-1 to TRBJ2-1; 14 bases are shared with TRBD2. CDR1 is SGHRS, CDR2 YFSETQ, per germline. This CDR3 contains 20 residues. Trimming took 2 bases from V and 7 from J; bases not matched to a gene: 17. The CDR3 DNA follows: TGCGCCAGCAGCTTCCCCCACGGGACCGGGACTAGCGGGAGCGGGAATGAGCAGTTCTTC. Translation: CASSFPHGTGTSGSGNEQFF.

The V gene is TRBV5-1, the J gene TRBJ2-3; D gene ambiguous. The CDR3 loop spans 13 amino acids. Germline CDR1 and CDR2: SGHRS and YFSETQ. The germline V and J ends were trimmed by 1 base and 3 bases, with 6 bases remaining between them. The CDR3 DNA follows: TGCGCCAGCAGCTTGCCAGCGACAGATACGCAGTATTTT. It encodes CASSLPATDTQYF.

The genes are TRBV10-3 and TRBJ2-2, with 7 bases matching TRBD1. V lost 6 bases to trimming and J lost 4 bases; unmatched junction nucleotides: 11. This CDR3 is 16 amino acids long. CDR1 is ENHRY, CDR2 SYGVKD, per germline. The CDR3 region has the DNA TGTGCCATCAGAAGAGACAGGGTGTTATCCACCGGGGAGCTGTTTTTT. It codes for CAIRRDRVLSTGELFF.

A single count supports this clone. The chain carries TRBV4-2 and TRBJ2-5, with D possibly TRBD2 on 6 matching bases. Germline V gene data show CDR1 as LGHNA and CDR2 as YNFKEQ. V was clipped by 5 bases and J by 0 bases, with 7 bases between them. The CDR3 extends over 13 amino acids. CDR3 coding DNA: TGTGCCAGCAGCTCGGGGGACCAAGAGACCCAGTACTTC. It codes for CASSSGDQETQYF.

CDR3 nucleotides: TGTGCCAGCAGTTTCGGGGCAGGGCTTCAGCCCCAGCATTTT. The encoded protein is CASSFGAGLQPQHF. V gene TRBV27 combines with J gene TRBJ1-5; perhaps TRBD1 as D (5 bases). Trimming took off 3 bases at V and 6 bases at J, with 12 bases between the two ends. Germline V gene data show CDR1 as MNHEY and CDR2 as SMNVEV (reference sequence). The CDR3 has 14 residues.

The genes are TRBV6-6 and TRBJ2-7; 9 bases are a match to TRBD1. Trimming removed 0 bases from V and 5 bases from J; junction bases left unmatched: 5. The germline V gene encodes CDR1 MNHNY and CDR2 SVGAGI (reference sequence). This CDR3 is built from 15 residues. CDR3 in DNA: TGTGCCAGCAGTTACTCGGGGACAGGGATTGACGAGCAGTACTTC. Translated, it gives CASSYSGTGIDEQYF.

The rearrangement links TRBV5-1 to TRBJ1-3; TRBD1 might be the D (5 bases). Germline-derived CDR1 and CDR2 are SGHRS and YFSETQ. V dropped 4 bases and J dropped 8 bases, with 16 bases sitting between them. This CDR3 comprises 14 residues. CDR3 region: CASSDGGGGDTIYF. In DNA, the CDR3 is TGCGCCAGCAGCGATGGCGGGGGAGGAGACACCATATATTTT.

The chain uses TRBV11-2 and TRBJ2-3, with D possibly being TRBD1 or TRBD2 (6 bases each). This CDR3 is built from 16 residues. Germline-derived CDR1 and CDR2 are SGHAT and FQNNGV. Between the trimmed V and J ends, which lost 5 bases and 4 bases, there was a span of 19 bases. CDR3 protein: CASSRGERVRADTQYF. The CDR3 DNA follows: TGTGCCAGCAGCAGGGGGGAGAGGGTTCGGGCAGATACGCAGTATTTT.

V is TRBV28 and J is TRBJ2-5; weak D call: TRBD2 (5 bases). Trimming removed 8 bases from V and 1 base from J, with 14 bases in between. This CDR3 region has 14 residues. Germline V gene sequence: CDR1 MDHEN, CDR2 SYDVKM. CDR3 sequence reads: CASVISGSQETQYF. CDR3 sequence (DNA): TGTGCCAGCGTAATATCGGGGAGCCAAGAGACCCAGTACTTC.

The chain uses TRBV2 and TRBJ1-5, with D perhaps matching TRBD1 (6 bases). CDR3 length: 15 residues. V lost 3 bases, J lost 7 bases, and 16 bases lay in between. Germline V gives CDR1 SNHLY, CDR2 FYNNEI. The CDR3, as DNA: TGTGCCAGCAGTGATAGGCAGGGGTTCATCCAGCCCCAGCATTTT. Protein sequence: CASSDRQGFIQPQHF.

The chain employs TRBV5-1 and TRBJ2-1; 9 bases fit TRBD1. The V gene's germline CDR1 is SGHRS and CDR2 YFSETQ. The CDR3 runs 15 residues. Losses at the gene ends were 0 bases for V and 7 bases for J; bases not matched to a gene: 5. The CDR3 protein is CASSLGHRGRNEQFF. The DNA of the CDR3 is TGCGCCAGCAGCTTGGGGCACAGGGGGCGGAATGAGCAGTTCTTC.

Here the CDR3 reads CASAREVLNTGELFF. CDR3 nucleotide sequence: TGCGCCAGCGCGCGGGAGGTTTTAAACACCGGGGAGCTGTTTTTT. The rearrangement joins TRBV5-1 to TRBJ2-2, with 8 bases matching TRBD2. Germline V lookup: CDR1 SGHRS, CDR2 YFSETQ. V was clipped by 7 bases and J by 2 bases; unmatched bases: 7. There are 15 residues in the CDR3. Based on the CDR3 plus reference TRBV5-1 and TRBJ2-2, the full variable domain is KAGVTQTPRYLIKTRGQQVTLSCSPISGHRSVSWYQQTPGQGLQFLFEYFSETQRNKGNFPGRFSGRQFSNSRSEMNVSTLELGDSALYLCASAREVLNTGELFFGEGSRLTVL.

The J gene is TRBJ2-7, the V gene TRBV6-5, with D perhaps TRBD1 or TRBD2 (5 bases each). Germline V CDR1 and CDR2: MNHEY, SVGAGI. Trimming removed 6 bases at V and 2 bases at J, with 14 bases between. The CDR3 extends over 14 amino acids. The CDR3 sequence is CASRNRDPAYEQYF. The DNA for the CDR3 is TGTGCCAGCAGGAATCGGGACCCGGCCTACGAGCAGTACTTC.